Each of the 21 T cell receptor beta chains below was sequenced from the same sample in a study of blood T cell repertoires in COVID-19. Repertoires were generated with immunoSEQ multiplex PCR, while TCRdb's copy carries only in-frame clones and drops some. This table holds about 250,000 clones, 80% to 95% found once. Material: PBMCs or T cells enriched from blood (not recorded which). The source is a woman aged 18-35 years who had recovered from COVID-19.

The chain uses TRBV11-2 and TRBJ2-1; 7 bases align to TRBD2. Germline V gives CDR1 SGHAT, CDR2 FQNNGV. The CDR3 is 19 amino acids. The ends lost 4 bases at V and 1 base at J; junction bases unmatched: 16. CDR3 in DNA: TGTGCCAGCAGCTCGGGGGGATTGGGATATCTTCGTTCCTACAATGAGCAGTTCTTC. As protein: CASSSGGLGYLRSYNEQFF. Full variable domain (outside the CDR3, taken from reference TRBV11-2 and TRBJ2-1): EAGVAQSPRYKIIEKRQSVAFWCNPISGHATLYWYQQILGQGPKLLIQFQNNGVVDDSQLPKDRFSAERLKGVDSTLKIQPAKLEDSAVYLCASSSGGLGYLRSYNEQFFGPGTRLTVL.

This sequence joins TRBV2 and TRBJ1-1, with unresolved D. This CDR3 region has 14 residues. Between the trimmed V and J ends, which lost 2 bases and 0 bases, there was a span of 7 bases. Germline V gene data show CDR1 as SNHLY and CDR2 as FYNNEI. The CDR3 coding sequence is TGTGCCAGCAGTGAAAGTCGGTTGAACACTGAAGCTTTCTTT. Amino acid sequence: CASSESRLNTEAFF. The complete variable domain, with remaining parts taken from reference TRBV2 and TRBJ1-1, reads EPEVTQTPSHQVTQMGQEVILRCVPISNHLYFYWYRQILGQKVEFLVSFYNNEISEKSEIFDDQFSVERPDGSNFTLKIRSTKLEDSAMYFCASSESRLNTEAFFGQGTRLTVV.

The chain couples TRBV5-6 to TRBJ1-1; D uncertain. V was pared by 0 bases and J by 4 bases, with 10 bases between. Germline CDR1 is SGHDT and CDR2 is YYEEEE. There are 14 residues in the CDR3. CDR3 loop: CASSLGWQFTEAFF. The CDR3 region has the DNA TGTGCCAGCAGCTTGGGATGGCAGTTCACTGAAGCTTTCTTT. Looking up the rest from reference TRBV5-6 and TRBJ1-1 gives the full variable domain: DAGVTQSPTHLIKTRGQQVTLRCSPKSGHDTVSWYQQALGQGPQFIFQYYEEEERQRGNFPDRFSGHQFPNYSSELNVNALLLGDSALYLCASSLGWQFTEAFFGQGTRLTVV.

V and J are TRBV9 and TRBJ2-2; TRBD2 agrees at 7 bases. CDR1 and CDR2 (germline): SGDLS, YYNGEE. Germline trimming cut 4 bases from V and 4 bases from J; bases unmatched to any gene: 7. This CDR3 comprises 15 residues. The DNA for the CDR3 is TGTGCCAGCAGCCGGGGAGGGTCGGGCACCGGGGAGCTGTTTTTT. Translation gives CASSRGGSGTGELFF.

Written as DNA, the CDR3 is TGCGCCAGCAGTCTGGACAGGCAACCCCACACTGAAGCTTTCTTT. This codes for CASSLDRQPHTEAFF. The V call is TRBV5-1, the J call TRBJ1-1; 7 bases are shared with TRBD1. This CDR3 is 15 amino acids long. Germline assignment: CDR1 SGHRS and CDR2 YFSETQ. V shed 5 bases and J 3 bases; nucleotides not matched to a gene: 10.

V is TRBV7-6 and J is TRBJ1-1, with D perhaps TRBD1 (6 bases). Germline CDR1 SGHVS, CDR2 FNYEAQ. The CDR3 is 15 residues long. Trimming removed 1 base at V and 4 bases at J, with 13 bases between. The CDR3 nucleotides are TGTGCCAGCAGCTTAGTCGCAGGGGTCGGCACTGAAGCTTTCTTT. Translated, it gives CASSLVAGVGTEAFF.

J is TRBJ1-1 and V is TRBV7-8; 8 positions agree with TRBD1. The CDR3 spans 16 residues. V dropped 4 bases and J dropped 1; count of bases not matched to a gene: 8. Germline V gene lookup returns CDR1 SGHVS and CDR2 FQNEAQ. The CDR3 spells CASSYPRQGKNTEAFF. The CDR3, as DNA: TGTGCCAGCAGCTACCCGAGACAGGGGAAGAACACTGAAGCTTTCTTT.

The rearrangement joins TRBV7-2 to TRBJ1-5; D is uncertain. The germline gives CDR1 SGHTA, CDR2 FQGNSA. Trimming left V 4 bases short and J 5 bases short, with 6 bases between. The CDR3 runs 12 residues. The CDR3, as DNA: TGTGCCAGCAGCTCCTTTGATCAGCCCCAGCATTTT. Its translation: CASSSFDQPQHF.

The genes are TRBV14 and TRBJ1-3; a weak D match, TRBD1 (5 bases). Trimming removed 1 base at V and 0 bases at J, with 22 bases between. Germline V gene sequence: CDR1 SGHDN, CDR2 FVKESK. This CDR3 contains 20 residues. CDR3 amino acids: CASSQVGDRDRRISGNTIYF. CDR3 nucleotide sequence: TGTGCCAGCAGCCAAGTAGGGGATCGAGACAGAAGAATCTCTGGAAACACCATATATTTT.

V usage is TRBV6-5 and J usage is TRBJ1-4; no definite D call. From germline, CDR1 is MNHEY and CDR2 SVGAGI. Trimming removed 7 bases from V and 5 bases from J, with 17 bases in between. CDR3 length: 15 residues. CDR3 DNA sequence: TGTGCCAGCAAAGCCACTACGGGAGCAAATGAAAAACTGTTTTTT. This codes for CASKATTGANEKLFF.

The chain has TRBV10-3 and TRBJ1-4, with TRBD1 matching over 7 bases. Trimming took 5 bases from V and 4 from J; bases not matched to a gene: 1. CDR1 and CDR2 (germline): ENHRY, SYGVKD. The CDR3 runs 13 residues. The CDR3 DNA reads as TGTGCCATCAGTAGACAGGGTAATGAAAAACTGTTTTTT. It translates to CAISRQGNEKLFF.

This clone was counted only a few times. The rearrangement links TRBV19 to TRBJ2-2, with a possible D match to TRBD2 (6 bases). CDR3 size: 14 residues. Germline V lookup: CDR1 LNHDA, CDR2 SQIVND (reference sequence). Trimming took off 1 base at V and 8 bases at J, with 11 bases between the two ends. CDR3 in amino acids: CASSIAEGLGELFF. The CDR3 DNA is TGTGCCAGTAGTATAGCGGAGGGTCTAGGGGAGCTGTTTTTT. The full variable domain, its missing parts supplied by reference TRBV19 and TRBJ2-2, is DGGITQSPKYLFRKEGQNVTLSCEQNLNHDAMYWYRQDPGQGLRLIYYSQIVNDFQKGDIAEGYSVSREKKESFPLTVTSAQKNPTAFYLCASSIAEGLGELFFGEGSRLTVL.

This clone was observed a handful of times. This rearrangement joins TRBV5-6 to TRBJ1-2, with TRBD1 matching over 7 bases. Trimming took 4 bases from V and 7 from J; bases not matched to a gene: 16. From germline, CDR1 is SGHDT and CDR2 YYEEEE. The CDR3 covers 16 residues. CDR3 sequence: CASSPVRFDRVGGYTF. The CDR3 DNA sequence: TGTGCCAGCAGCCCGGTGCGCTTTGACAGGGTCGGTGGCTACACCTTC.

The chain is built from TRBV25-1 and TRBJ2-7, with 8 nucleotides matching TRBD1. After removal of 1 base from V and 6 bases from J, the junction contained 14 bases not matched to a gene. This CDR3 has 17 amino acids. CDR1 is MGHDK and CDR2 is SYGVNS in the germline V gene. The CDR3 reads CASSELGKGQGNGEQYF. CDR3 DNA sequence: TGTGCCAGCAGTGAATTGGGTAAAGGACAGGGTAATGGCGAGCAGTACTTC.

The chain recombines TRBV10-3 with TRBJ1-2, with a tentative D call TRBD1 (5 bases). The CDR3 has 13 amino acids. Germline-derived CDR1 and CDR2 are ENHRY and SYGVKD. V shed 4 bases and J shed 5 bases, with 11 bases lying between them. CDR3 DNA sequence: TGTGCCATCAGTGTACCGGACACATATGGCTACACCTTC. The encoded protein is CAISVPDTYGYTF.

The chain has TRBV6-2 or TRBV6-3 and TRBJ1-5, with 8 bases lining up with TRBD1. This CDR3 contains 16 residues. V gave up 2 bases and J gave up 3 bases; unmatched junction bases: 6. Germline assignment: CDR1 MNHEY and CDR2 SVGEGT. The DNA of the CDR3 is TGTGCCAGCAGTTACACCGGGACAGGAATCAATCAGCCCCAGCATTTT. Amino acid sequence: CASSYTGTGINQPQHF.

The rearrangement uses TRBV5-4 and TRBJ2-2; TRBD2 matches 12 bases. The CDR3 is made up of 17 amino acids. CDR1 and CDR2 (germline): SGHNT, YYREEE (reference sequence). Trimming took 0 bases from V and 6 from J; bases not matched to a gene: 6. In DNA form, the CDR3 reads TGTGCCAGCAGCTTGGGACCTCCTAGCGGGGGGGCCGGGGAGCTGTTTTTT. Protein: CASSLGPPSGGAGELFF.

The chain recombines TRBV4-1 with TRBJ2-7, with 7 nucleotides matching TRBD1. Per germline, CDR1 MGHRA and CDR2 YSYEKL. Losses at the gene ends were 2 bases for V and 7 bases for J; bases not matched to a gene: 11. This CDR3 contains 15 residues. The CDR3 reads CASSQPGQPAWEQYF. As DNA, the CDR3 is TGCGCCAGCAGCCAACCGGGACAGCCCGCTTGGGAGCAGTACTTC.

The CDR3 here is CASSPVDNTNTEAFF. CDR3 nucleotides: TGTGCCAGTAGTCCCGTGGACAATACGAACACTGAAGCTTTCTTT. This chain links TRBV19 with TRBJ1-1; D may be TRBD1 (5 bases). The CDR3 has 15 amino acids. V lost 5 bases, J lost 1 base, and 14 bases lay in between. Germline V gives CDR1 LNHDA, CDR2 SQIVND (reference sequence).

The V call is TRBV9, the J call TRBJ2-2; D gene uncertain. Per the germline V gene, CDR1 is SGDLS and CDR2 is YYNGEE. Between the trimmed V and J ends, which lost 3 bases and 5 bases, there was a span of 2 bases. The CDR3 sequence is 11 residues long. CDR3 sequence: CASSATGELFF. CDR3 nucleotide sequence: TGTGCCAGCAGCGCTACCGGGGAGCTGTTTTTT.

This chain connects TRBV12-3 or TRBV12-4 to TRBJ1-2, with D possibly being TRBD1 (6 bases). CDR3 size: 13 residues. Trimming shortened V by 6 bases and J by 7 bases, and 15 bases separated the two germline ends. The CDR3 is CASSGGAGRGYTF. The CDR3 nucleotides are TGTGCCAGCAGCGGGGGGGCAGGCCGTGGCTACACCTTC.